In its sample, the clone carrying this T cell receptor (beta chain) was seen many times. What it binds is not known. This sample stems from a study of T-cell reconstitution after alpha-beta-depleted transplantation in children. The length of the CDR3 is 18 residues. This sample's TCRbeta library carried unique molecular identifier barcodes. Via MiXCR, TCRdb re-called the PCR reads, giving one row per CDR3 protein. This table has over 90,000 distinct CDR3 sequences, approximately 6% appearing once. General study results and limits: Fresh T-cell production supplied most of the T-cell counts and diversity seen one year after transplant. Alpha-beta T cells about two months after transplant reportedly derived from several hundred expanded graft clones.

The chain employs TRBV21-1 and TRBJ2-3; the DNA was not used to check the table's D call, TRBD1. TRBV21-1 is designated a pseudogene. The source was PBMCs, mostly from graft donor cells, collected 60 days after TCRalphabeta/CD19-depleted stem cell transplant. The receptor's source is a female patient aged 2-9 years who had a stem cell transplant for Fanconi anemia, so the T cells may come from the graft donor. CDR3 coding DNA: TGTGCCAGCAGCCCCCTGTATGGGGGCGTTAAATCCACAGATACGCAGTATTTT. This encodes CASSPLYGGVKSTDTQYF.